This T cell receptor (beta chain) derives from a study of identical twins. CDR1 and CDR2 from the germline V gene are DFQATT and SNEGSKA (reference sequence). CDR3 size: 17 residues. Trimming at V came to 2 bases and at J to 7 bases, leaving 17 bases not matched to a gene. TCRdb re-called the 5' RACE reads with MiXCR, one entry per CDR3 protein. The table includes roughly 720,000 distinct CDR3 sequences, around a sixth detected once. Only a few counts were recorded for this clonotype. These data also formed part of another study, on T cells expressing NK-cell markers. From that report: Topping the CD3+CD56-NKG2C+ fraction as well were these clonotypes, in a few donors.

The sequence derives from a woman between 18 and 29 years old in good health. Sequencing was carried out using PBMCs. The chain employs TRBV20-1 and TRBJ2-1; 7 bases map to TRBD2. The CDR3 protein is CSARNPRGTTSRNEQFF. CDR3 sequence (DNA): TGCAGTGCTAGAAACCCTCGGGGGACTACCAGTAGGAATGAGCAGTTCTTC.